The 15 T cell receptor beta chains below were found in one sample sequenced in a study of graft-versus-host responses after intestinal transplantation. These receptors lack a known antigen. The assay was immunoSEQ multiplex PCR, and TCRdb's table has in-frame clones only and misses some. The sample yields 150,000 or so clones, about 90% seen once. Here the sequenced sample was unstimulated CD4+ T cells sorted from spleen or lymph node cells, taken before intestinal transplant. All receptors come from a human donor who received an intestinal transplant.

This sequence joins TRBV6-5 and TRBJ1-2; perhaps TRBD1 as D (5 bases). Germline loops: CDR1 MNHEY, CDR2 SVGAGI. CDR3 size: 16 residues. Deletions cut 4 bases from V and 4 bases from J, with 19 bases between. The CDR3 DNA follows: TGTGCCAGCAGTTTAACGACAGACCTAGAAGTCTATGGCTACACCTTC. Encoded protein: CASSLTTDLEVYGYTF.

CDR3 DNA sequence: TGTGCCAGTAGTCCTTCATCTCCATACAATGAGCAGTTCTTC. Translation: CASSPSSPYNEQFF. The chain has TRBV19 and TRBJ2-1; D is uncertain. Trimming stripped 5 bases from V and 4 bases from J, with 12 bases between. This CDR3 has 14 amino acids. CDR1 and CDR2 (germline): LNHDA, SQIVND (reference sequence).

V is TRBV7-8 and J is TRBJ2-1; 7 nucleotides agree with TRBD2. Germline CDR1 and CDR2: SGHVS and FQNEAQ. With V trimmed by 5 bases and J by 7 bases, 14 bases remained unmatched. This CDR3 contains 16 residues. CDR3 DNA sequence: TGTGCCAGCAGCCCCTCTAGCGGTTCTACATCAAATGAGCAGTTCTTC. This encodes CASSPSSGSTSNEQFF.

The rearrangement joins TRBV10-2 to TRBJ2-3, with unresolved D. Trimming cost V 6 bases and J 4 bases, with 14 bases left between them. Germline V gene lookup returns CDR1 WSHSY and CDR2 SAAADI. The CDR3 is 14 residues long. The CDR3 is CASSLTPKADTQYF. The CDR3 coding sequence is TGCGCCAGCAGCCTGACCCCGAAAGCAGATACGCAGTATTTT.

This CDR3 is CASSQEGQGADTQYF. CDR3 DNA: TGCGCCAGCAGCCAAGAGGGACAGGGGGCAGATACGCAGTATTTT. This chain links TRBV4-3 with TRBJ2-3, with 11 bases matching TRBD1. V shed 0 bases, J shed 4 bases, and the junction held 0 bases outside the gene matches. Germline V CDR1 and CDR2: LGHNA, YSLEER. The CDR3 totals 15 residues.

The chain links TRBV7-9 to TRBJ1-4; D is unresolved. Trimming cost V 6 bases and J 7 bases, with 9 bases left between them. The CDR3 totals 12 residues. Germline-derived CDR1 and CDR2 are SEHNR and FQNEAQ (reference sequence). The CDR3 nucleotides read TGTGCCAGCAGGAATAGAGGTGAAAAACTGTTTTTT. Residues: CASRNRGEKLFF.

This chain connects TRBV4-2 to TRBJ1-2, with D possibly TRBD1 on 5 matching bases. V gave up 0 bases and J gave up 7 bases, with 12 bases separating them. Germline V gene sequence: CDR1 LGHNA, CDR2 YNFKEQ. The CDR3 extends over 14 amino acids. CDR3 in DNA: TGTGCCAGCAGCCAAGATCCGACAGTCGGTGGCTACACCTTC. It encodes CASSQDPTVGGYTF.

CDR3 loop: CASSPEGGNQPQHF. CDR3 in DNA: TGTGCCAGCTCACCGGAGGGGGGCAATCAGCCCCAGCATTTT. V is TRBV18 and J is TRBJ1-5; maybe TRBD1 (6 bases). CDR1 and CDR2 from the germline V gene are KGHSH and LQKENI. Between the trimmed V and J ends, which lost 3 bases and 2 bases, there was a span of 8 bases. This CDR3 contains 14 residues.

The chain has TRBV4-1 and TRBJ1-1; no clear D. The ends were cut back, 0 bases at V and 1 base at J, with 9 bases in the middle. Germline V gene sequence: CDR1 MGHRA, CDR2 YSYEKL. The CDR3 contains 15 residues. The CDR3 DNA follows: TGCGCCAGCAGCCAAGATCGGCGTCAGAACACTGAAGCTTTCTTT. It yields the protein CASSQDRRQNTEAFF.

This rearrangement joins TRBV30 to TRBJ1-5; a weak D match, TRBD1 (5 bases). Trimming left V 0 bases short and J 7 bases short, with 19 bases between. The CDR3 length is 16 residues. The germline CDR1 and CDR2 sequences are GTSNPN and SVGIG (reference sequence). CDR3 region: CAWSVKGLGDRQPQHF. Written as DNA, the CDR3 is TGTGCCTGGAGTGTGAAAGGGCTAGGGGATAGACAGCCCCAGCATTTT.

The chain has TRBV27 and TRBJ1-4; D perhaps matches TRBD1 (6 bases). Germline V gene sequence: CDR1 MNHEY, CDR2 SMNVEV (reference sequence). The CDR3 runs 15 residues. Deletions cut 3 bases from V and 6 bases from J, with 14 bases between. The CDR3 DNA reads TGTGCCAGCAGTTTGACCGGGACAAAGCATGAAAAACTGTTTTTT. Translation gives CASSLTGTKHEKLFF. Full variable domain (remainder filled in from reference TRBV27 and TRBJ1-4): EAQVTQNPRYLITVTGKKLTVTCSQNMNHEYMSWYRQDPGLGLRQIYYSMNVEVTDKGDVPEGYKVSRKEKRNFPLILESPSPNQTSLYFCASSLTGTKHEKLFFGSGTQLSVL.

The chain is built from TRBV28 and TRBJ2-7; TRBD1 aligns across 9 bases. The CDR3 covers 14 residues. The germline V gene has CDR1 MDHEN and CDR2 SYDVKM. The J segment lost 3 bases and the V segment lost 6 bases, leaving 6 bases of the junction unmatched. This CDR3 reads CASRRQGGSYEQYF. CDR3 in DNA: TGTGCCAGCAGGCGACAGGGGGGGAGCTACGAGCAGTACTTC. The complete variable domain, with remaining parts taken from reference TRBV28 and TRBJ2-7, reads DVKVTQSSRYLVKRTGEKVFLECVQDMDHENMFWYRQDPGLGLRLIYFSYDVKMKEKGDIPEGYSVSREKKERFSLILESASTNQTSMYLCASRRQGGSYEQYFGPGTRLTVT.

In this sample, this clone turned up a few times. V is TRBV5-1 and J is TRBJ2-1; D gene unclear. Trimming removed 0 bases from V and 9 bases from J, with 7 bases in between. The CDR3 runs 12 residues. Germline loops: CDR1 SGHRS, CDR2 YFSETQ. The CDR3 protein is CASSLDLGEQFF. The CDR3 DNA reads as TGCGCCAGCAGCTTGGATCTCGGTGAGCAGTTCTTC.

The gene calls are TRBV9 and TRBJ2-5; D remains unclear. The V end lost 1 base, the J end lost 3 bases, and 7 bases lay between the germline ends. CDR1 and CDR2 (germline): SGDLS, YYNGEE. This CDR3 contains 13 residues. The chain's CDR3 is CASSVSAEETQYF. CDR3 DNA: TGTGCCAGCAGCGTATCCGCGGAAGAGACCCAGTACTTC.

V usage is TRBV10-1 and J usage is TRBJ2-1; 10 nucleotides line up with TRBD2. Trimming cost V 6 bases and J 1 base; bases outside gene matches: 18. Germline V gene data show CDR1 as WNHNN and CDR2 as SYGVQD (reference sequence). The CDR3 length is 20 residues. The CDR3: CASSGPREREGPRSYNEQFF. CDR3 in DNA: TGCGCCAGCAGCGGACCCAGGGAGCGGGAGGGCCCTCGGTCCTACAATGAGCAGTTCTTC.